This T cell receptor beta chain was recovered during a study of cytomegalovirus exposure and HLA in healthy donors. Study results and limitations: TCR association rates varied by HLA locus in a later analysis, with DRB1 highest and HLA-C lowest.

The PCR made use of 60 Vbeta and 13 Jbeta primers. Assay: immunoSEQ multiplex PCR; the TCRdb copy retains only in-frame clones and omits some. The table has 150,000 to 200,000 clones, 80% to 85% seen once. A note on this clone: Its antigen is currently unknown.

The germline V gene has CDR1 MGHRA and CDR2 YSYEKL. The CDR3 has 15 amino acids. V was shortened by 3 bases and J by 6 bases, with 15 bases between the two germline ends. The chain is built from TRBV4-1 and TRBJ2-1; D perhaps matches TRBD1 (5 bases). The sequenced material came from PBMCs. The sequence was collected from a girl aged 2-9 years in good health and CMV-seropositive. CDR3 sequence: CASSHVGRQGNEQFF. The CDR3 nucleotides are TGCGCCAGCAGCCACGTAGGACGTCAGGGCAATGAGCAGTTCTTC.